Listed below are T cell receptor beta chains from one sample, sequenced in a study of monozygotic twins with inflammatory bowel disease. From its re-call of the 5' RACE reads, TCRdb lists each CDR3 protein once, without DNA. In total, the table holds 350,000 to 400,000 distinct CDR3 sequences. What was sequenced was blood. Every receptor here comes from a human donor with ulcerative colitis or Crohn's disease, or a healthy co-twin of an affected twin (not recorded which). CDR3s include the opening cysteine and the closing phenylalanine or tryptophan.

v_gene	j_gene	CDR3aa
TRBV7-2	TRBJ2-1	CASSWDARGQNNEQFF
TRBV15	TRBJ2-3	CATSRESRDRGLTDTQYF
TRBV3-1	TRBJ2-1	CASSQVVGGYNEQFF
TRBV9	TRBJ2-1	CASSGLVGVLYNEQFF
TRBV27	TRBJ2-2	CASRAPYRGNTGELFF
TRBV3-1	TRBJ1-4	CASSEHRGLEKLFF
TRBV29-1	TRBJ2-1	CSVGGQGNEQFF
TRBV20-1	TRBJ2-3	CSALQRLAVTQYF
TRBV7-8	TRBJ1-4	CASSPKPSGTGEKLFF
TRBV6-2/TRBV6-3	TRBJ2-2	CASSFPLDRVNTGELFF
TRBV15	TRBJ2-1	CATSGRDRGYDEQFF
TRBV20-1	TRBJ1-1	CSADSLNTEAFF
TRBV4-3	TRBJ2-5	CASSQGGEETQYF
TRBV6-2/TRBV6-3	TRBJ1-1	CASSTDRGRNTEAFF
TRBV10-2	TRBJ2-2	CASSDPAGPGTGELFF
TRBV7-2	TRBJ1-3	CASSLDGRRNTIYF
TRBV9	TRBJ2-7	CASSVGAGGRREQYF
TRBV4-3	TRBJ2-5	CASSQDWAPGQGLQTQYF
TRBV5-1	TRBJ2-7	CASNWTQGGPANEQYF
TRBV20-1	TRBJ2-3	CSAKRLAGGLSTDTQYF